The 16 T cell receptor beta chains reported below all come from one sample, sequenced in a study of response to subunit inactivated influenza vaccine. Via MiXCR, TCRdb re-called the RT-PCR reads, giving one row per CDR3 protein. The table has more than 150,000 distinct CDR3 sequences, about 10% seen once. The input for sequencing was CD8+ T cells sorted from PBMCs, taken less than 30 months after vaccination. These receptors were obtained from a man aged 50-75 years who received an inactivated influenza vaccine.

A few counts support this clonotype. The genes are TRBV7-9 and TRBJ2-1; D uncertain. Trimming left V 4 bases short and J 2 bases short, with 6 bases between. The CDR3 is 13 residues long. Germline V gene sequence: CDR1 SEHNR, CDR2 FQNEAQ (reference sequence). The CDR3: CASSSTAYNEQFF. The CDR3 coding sequence is TGTGCCAGCAGCTCAACAGCCTACAATGAGCAGTTCTTC.

This clonotype was seen at least ten times. CDR3 sequence reads: CASSFGKGDEQYF. In DNA form, the CDR3 reads TGTGCCAGCAGTTTTGGTAAAGGGGACGAGCAGTACTTC. The rearrangement uses TRBV28 and TRBJ2-7; perhaps TRBD1 as D (5 bases). Germline V gives CDR1 MDHEN, CDR2 SYDVKM. Trimming took 3 bases from V and 5 from J, leaving 11 bases between them. The CDR3 contains 13 residues.

This clonotype turned up a few times. The gene calls are TRBV12-3 or TRBV12-4 and TRBJ2-1; the match to TRBD2 covers 10 bases. The CDR3 sequence is 17 residues long. The V gene end was trimmed by 6 bases and the J gene end by 0 bases; junction bases not matched to a gene: 8. CDR3 in DNA: TGTGCCAGCAGCTCCGGACTAGCGGAGAGCTCCTACAATGAGCAGTTCTTC. The encoded protein is CASSSGLAESSYNEQFF.

This sequence joins TRBV27 and TRBJ2-1; D call uncertain. CDR3 length: 14 amino acids. Germline lookup yields CDR1 MNHEY and CDR2 SMNVEV (reference sequence). Deletions cut 0 bases from V and 4 bases from J, with 7 bases between. CDR3: CASSLSGQYNEQFF. The CDR3 nucleotides are TGTGCCAGCAGTTTATCGGGCCAATACAATGAGCAGTTCTTC.

At least ten counts were recorded for this clonotype. The V call is TRBV29-1, the J call TRBJ2-1, with 11 bases lining up with TRBD2. This CDR3 spans 15 amino acids. The V and J ends lost 1 base and 9 bases, in that order; junction bases with no gene match: 8. The germline V gene has CDR1 SQVTM and CDR2 ANQGSEA. CDR3 region: CSVEGLAGGGGEQFF. In DNA, the CDR3 is TGCAGCGTTGAAGGGCTAGCGGGAGGAGGTGGTGAGCAGTTCTTC.

This clonotype was seen at least ten times. V usage is TRBV12-3 or TRBV12-4 and J usage is TRBJ2-2; D ambiguous. Trimming took off 8 bases at V and 4 bases at J, with 14 bases between the two ends. This CDR3 has 14 residues. For the CDR3, the DNA is TGTGCCAGCGGGATCGGGCCGCGCACCGGGGAGCTGTTTTTT. Its protein product is CASGIGPRTGELFF.

The chain joins TRBV4-2 to TRBJ2-1; 12 bases agree with TRBD2. The CDR3 consists of 19 residues. The trim removed 1 base at V and 2 bases at J, leaving 9 bases unmatched. In germline, CDR1 is LGHNA, CDR2 YNFKEQ. CDR3 residues: CASSQGSSGGAWAYNEQFF. DNA of the CDR3: TGTGCCAGCAGCCAAGGGTCTAGCGGGGGGGCCTGGGCCTACAATGAGCAGTTCTTC.

The CDR3 nucleotides are TGCGCCAGCAGCCAAGAAGGCGGCAGGGTCTACGAGCAGTACTTC. This gives the protein CASSQEGGRVYEQYF. The genes are TRBV4-3 and TRBJ2-7, with D possibly matching TRBD1 (5 bases). From germline, CDR1 is LGHNA and CDR2 YSLEER. The CDR3 loop spans 15 amino acids. With 0 bases removed from V and 3 bases from J, the gap between germline ends came to 12 bases.

This clonotype was detected only a few times. This chain connects TRBV25-1 to TRBJ1-2; the match to TRBD1 covers 7 bases. V lost 3 bases, J lost 7 bases, and 5 bases stayed unmatched. From germline, CDR1 is MGHDK and CDR2 SYGVNS. The CDR3 is 13 amino acids. This chain's CDR3 is CASSDIGGRGYTF. CDR3 in DNA: TGTGCCAGCAGTGATATAGGGGGCCGTGGCTACACCTTC.

The V gene is TRBV4-2, the J gene TRBJ2-7; TRBD1 matches 7 bases. The trim removed 0 bases at V and 1 base at J, leaving 3 bases unmatched. CDR3 length equals 15 residues. CDR1 LGHNA and CDR2 YNFKEQ come from the germline V gene. CDR3 in DNA: TGTGCCAGCAGCCAAGATTGGGACAGTTCCTACGAGCAGTACTTC. Translated, it gives CASSQDWDSSYEQYF.

This clonotype was observed at least ten times. This chain joins TRBV20-1 and TRBJ2-7, with TRBD1 identical over 10 bases. This CDR3 has 15 residues. Germline V gene sequence: CDR1 DFQATT, CDR2 SNEGSKA (reference sequence). Trimming removed 0 bases from V and 2 bases from J; junction bases left unmatched: 4. CDR3 DNA sequence: TGCAGTGCTAGAGATTGGGACAGGGGAACCTACGAGCAGTACTTC. Translating it yields CSARDWDRGTYEQYF.

Many counts were recorded for this clonotype. The rearrangement uses TRBV29-1 and TRBJ2-7, with 8 bases aligning to TRBD2. The CDR3 has 12 residues. In germline, CDR1 is SQVTM, CDR2 ANQGSEA. The V and J ends lost 7 bases and 3 bases, in that order; junction bases with no gene match: 5. The chain's CDR3 is CSAGLENYEQYF. DNA for the CDR3: TGCAGCGCGGGACTAGAAAACTACGAGCAGTACTTC.

This rearrangement joins TRBV4-1 to TRBJ1-1; a possible D gene is TRBD1 (5 bases). Trimming took 3 bases from V and 4 from J, leaving 9 bases between them. The germline V gene encodes CDR1 MGHRA and CDR2 YSYEKL. The CDR3 spans 13 residues. Written as DNA, the CDR3 is TGCGCCAGCAGCCAGGGGGTCCGCACTGAAGCTTTCTTT. Amino acid sequence: CASSQGVRTEAFF.

This clonotype came up a few times. This chain joins TRBV11-2 and TRBJ1-1; D remains unclear. Between the trimmed V and J ends, which lost 5 bases and 6 bases, there was a span of 19 bases. CDR3 size: 15 residues. Germline V gene data show CDR1 as SGHAT and CDR2 as FQNNGV. The CDR3 DNA follows: TGTGCCAGCAGCCCGGACGGTCCGGAGGGCGCTGAAGCTTTCTTT. It yields the protein CASSPDGPEGAEAFF. The entire variable domain, with the rest obtained from reference TRBV11-2 and TRBJ1-1, is as follows: EAGVAQSPRYKIIEKRQSVAFWCNPISGHATLYWYQQILGQGPKLLIQFQNNGVVDDSQLPKDRFSAERLKGVDSTLKIQPAKLEDSAVYLCASSPDGPEGAEAFFGQGTRLTVV.

This clonotype has more than one count but fewer than ten. In DNA form, the CDR3 reads TGTGCCAGCAGCGTAGCCGGGGCTAGCACAGATACGCAGTATTTT. This translates into CASSVAGASTDTQYF. The chain recombines TRBV9 with TRBJ2-3; D may correspond to TRBD1 or TRBD2 (5 bases each). This CDR3 is 15 amino acids long. Germline CDR1 is SGDLS and CDR2 is YYNGEE. Trimming took off 0 bases at V and 0 bases at J, with 8 bases between the two ends.

This clonotype showed up just a few times. CDR3 DNA sequence: TGTGCCAGCAGCTTATGGGCTAGAGGTACAGATACGCAGTATTTT. Encoded protein: CASSLWARGTDTQYF. The chain combines TRBV7-6 with TRBJ2-3; D remains unclear. CDR1 is SGHVS and CDR2 is FNYEAQ in the germline V gene. The CDR3 consists of 15 residues. V was shortened by 2 bases and J by 3 bases, with 12 bases between the two germline ends.